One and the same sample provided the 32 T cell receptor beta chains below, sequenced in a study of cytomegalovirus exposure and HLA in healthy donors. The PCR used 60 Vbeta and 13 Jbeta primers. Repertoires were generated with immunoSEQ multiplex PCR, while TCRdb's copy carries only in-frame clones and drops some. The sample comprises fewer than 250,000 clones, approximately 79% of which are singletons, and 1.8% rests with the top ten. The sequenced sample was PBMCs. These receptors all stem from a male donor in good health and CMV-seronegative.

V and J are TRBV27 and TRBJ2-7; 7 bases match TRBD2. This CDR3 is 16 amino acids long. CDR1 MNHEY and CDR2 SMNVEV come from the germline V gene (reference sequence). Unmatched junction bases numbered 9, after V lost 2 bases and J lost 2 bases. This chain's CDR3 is CASSLKWEGLTYEQYF. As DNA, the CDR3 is TGTGCCAGCAGTTTAAAGTGGGAGGGCCTTACCTACGAGCAGTACTTC.

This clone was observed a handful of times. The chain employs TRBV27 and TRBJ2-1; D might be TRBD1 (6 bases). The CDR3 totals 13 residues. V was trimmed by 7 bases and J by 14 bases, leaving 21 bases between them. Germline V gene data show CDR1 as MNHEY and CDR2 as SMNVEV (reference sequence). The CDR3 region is CASTPPTGQEKFF. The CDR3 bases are TGTGCCAGCACCCCTCCGACAGGCCAGGAAAAGTTCTTC.

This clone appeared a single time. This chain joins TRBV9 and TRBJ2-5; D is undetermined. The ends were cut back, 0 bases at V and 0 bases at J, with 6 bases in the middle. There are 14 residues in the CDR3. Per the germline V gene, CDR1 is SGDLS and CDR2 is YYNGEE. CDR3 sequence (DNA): TGTGCCAGCAGCGTAGGTGGCAACCAAGAGACCCAGTACTTC. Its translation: CASSVGGNQETQYF.

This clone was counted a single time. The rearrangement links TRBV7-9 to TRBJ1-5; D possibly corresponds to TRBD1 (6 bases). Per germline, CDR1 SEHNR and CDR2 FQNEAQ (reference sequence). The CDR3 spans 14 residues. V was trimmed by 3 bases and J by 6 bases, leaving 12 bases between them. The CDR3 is CASSLAGRGQPQHF. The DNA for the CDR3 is TGTGCCAGCAGCTTGGCTGGCAGGGGTCAGCCCCAGCATTTT.

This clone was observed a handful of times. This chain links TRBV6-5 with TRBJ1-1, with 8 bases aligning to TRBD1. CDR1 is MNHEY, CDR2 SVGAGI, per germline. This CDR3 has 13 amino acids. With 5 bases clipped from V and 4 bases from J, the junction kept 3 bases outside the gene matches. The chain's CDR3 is CASSTRGPTEAFF. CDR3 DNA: TGTGCCAGCAGTACCAGGGGGCCCACTGAAGCTTTCTTT.

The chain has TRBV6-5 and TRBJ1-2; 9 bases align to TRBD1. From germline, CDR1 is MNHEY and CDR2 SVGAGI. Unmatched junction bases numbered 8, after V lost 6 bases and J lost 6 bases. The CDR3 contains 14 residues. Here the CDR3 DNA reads TGTGCCAGCAGGTACACAGGGGGCAGAGATGGCTACACCTTC. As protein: CASRYTGGRDGYTF.

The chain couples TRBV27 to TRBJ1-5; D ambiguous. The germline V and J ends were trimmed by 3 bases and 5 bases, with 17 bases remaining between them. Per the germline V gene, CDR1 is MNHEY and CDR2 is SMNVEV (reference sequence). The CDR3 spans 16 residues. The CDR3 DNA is TGTGCCAGCAGTTTTTCGTGGGGAGAAAGGGATCAGCCCCAGCATTTT. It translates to CASSFSWGERDQPQHF.

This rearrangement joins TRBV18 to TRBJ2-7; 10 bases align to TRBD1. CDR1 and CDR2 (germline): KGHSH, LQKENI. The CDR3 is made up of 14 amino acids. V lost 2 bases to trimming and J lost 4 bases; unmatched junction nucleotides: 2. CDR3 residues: CASSPSDRGYEQYF. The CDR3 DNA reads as TGTGCCAGCTCACCATCGGACAGGGGGTACGAGCAGTACTTC.

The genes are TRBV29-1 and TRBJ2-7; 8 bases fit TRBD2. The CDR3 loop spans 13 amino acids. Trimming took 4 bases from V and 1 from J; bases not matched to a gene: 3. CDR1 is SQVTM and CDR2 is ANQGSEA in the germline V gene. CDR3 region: CSVAGGASYEQYF. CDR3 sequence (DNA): TGCAGCGTTGCCGGGGGGGCATCCTACGAGCAGTACTTC.

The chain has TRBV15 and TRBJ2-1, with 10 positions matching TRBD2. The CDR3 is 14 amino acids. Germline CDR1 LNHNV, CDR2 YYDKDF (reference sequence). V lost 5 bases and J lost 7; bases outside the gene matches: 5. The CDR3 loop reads CATSVIAGGNEQFF. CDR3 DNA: TGTGCCACCAGCGTAATAGCGGGAGGAAATGAGCAGTTCTTC.

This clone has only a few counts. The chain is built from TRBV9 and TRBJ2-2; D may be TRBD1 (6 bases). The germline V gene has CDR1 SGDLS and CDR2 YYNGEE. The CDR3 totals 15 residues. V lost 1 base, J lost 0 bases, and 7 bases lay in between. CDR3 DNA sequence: TGTGCCAGCAGCGTAAGGACAGCGAACACCGGGGAGCTGTTTTTT. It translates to CASSVRTANTGELFF.

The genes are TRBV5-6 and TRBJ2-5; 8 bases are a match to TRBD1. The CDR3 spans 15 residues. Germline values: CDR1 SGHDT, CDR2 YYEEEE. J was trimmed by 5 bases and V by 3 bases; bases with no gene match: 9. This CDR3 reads CASSWRTGMGETQYF. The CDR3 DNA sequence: TGTGCCAGCAGCTGGCGGACAGGGATGGGGGAGACCCAGTACTTC.

The CDR3, as DNA: TGCAGCGTTGGAGGACAGCTCTATGGCTACACCTTC. Amino acid sequence: CSVGGQLYGYTF. The chain combines TRBV29-1 with TRBJ1-2, with TRBD1 as a possible D gene (6 bases). The CDR3 is 12 amino acids. Trimming removed 4 bases at V and 4 bases at J, with 10 bases between. The germline gives CDR1 SQVTM, CDR2 ANQGSEA.

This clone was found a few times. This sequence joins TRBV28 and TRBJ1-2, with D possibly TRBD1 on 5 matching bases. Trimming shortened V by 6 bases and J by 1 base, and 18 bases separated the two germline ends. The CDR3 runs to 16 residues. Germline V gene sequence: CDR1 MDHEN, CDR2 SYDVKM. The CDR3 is CASSLPQRQLNYGYTF. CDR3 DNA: TGTGCCAGCAGCCTTCCCCAAAGACAGCTTAACTATGGCTACACCTTC.

The CDR3 spells CASSIGPGTGISYEQYF. CDR3 in DNA: TGTGCCAGTAGTATAGGGCCCGGGACAGGGATCTCCTACGAGCAGTACTTC. The gene calls are TRBV19 and TRBJ2-7, with 9 bases that match TRBD1. Germline-derived CDR1 and CDR2 are LNHDA and SQIVND (reference sequence). J was trimmed by 0 bases and V by 1 base; bases with no gene match: 7. The CDR3 length is 17 residues.

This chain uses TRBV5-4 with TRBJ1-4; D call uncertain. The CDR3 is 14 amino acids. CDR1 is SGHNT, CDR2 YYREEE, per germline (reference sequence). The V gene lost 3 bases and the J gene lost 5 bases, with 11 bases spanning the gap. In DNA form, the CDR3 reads TGTGCCAGCAGCTCCGAGCGATGGAATGAAAAACTGTTTTTT. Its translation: CASSSERWNEKLFF.

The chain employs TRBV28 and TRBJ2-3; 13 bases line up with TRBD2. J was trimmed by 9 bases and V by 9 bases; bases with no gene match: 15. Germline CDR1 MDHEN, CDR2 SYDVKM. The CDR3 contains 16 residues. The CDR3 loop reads CASSQGLAGFLGTQYF. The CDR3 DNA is TGTGCCAGTTCTCAGGGACTAGCGGGATTCCTCGGCACGCAGTATTTT.

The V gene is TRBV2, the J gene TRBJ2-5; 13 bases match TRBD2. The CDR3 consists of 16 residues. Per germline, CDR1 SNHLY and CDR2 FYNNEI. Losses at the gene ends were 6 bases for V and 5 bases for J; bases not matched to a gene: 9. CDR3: CASSHRTSGSVETQYF. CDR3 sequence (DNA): TGTGCCAGCAGCCACCGGACTAGCGGGAGCGTTGAGACCCAGTACTTC.

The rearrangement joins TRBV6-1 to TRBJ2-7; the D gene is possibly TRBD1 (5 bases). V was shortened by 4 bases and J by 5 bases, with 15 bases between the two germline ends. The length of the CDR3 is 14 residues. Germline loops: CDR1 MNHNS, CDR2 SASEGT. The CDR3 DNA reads TGTGCCAGCAGTGTACAGGTACTCAACCACGAGCAGTACTTC. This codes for CASSVQVLNHEQYF.

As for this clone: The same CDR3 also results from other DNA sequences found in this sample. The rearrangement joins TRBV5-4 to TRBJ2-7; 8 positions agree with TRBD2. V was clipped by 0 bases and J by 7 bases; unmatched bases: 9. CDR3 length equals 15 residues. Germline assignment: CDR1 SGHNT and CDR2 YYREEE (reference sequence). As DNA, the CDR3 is TGTGCCAGCAGCTTGGCAGGGGCGGGAGGCAAAGAGCAGTACTTC. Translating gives CASSLAGAGGKEQYF.

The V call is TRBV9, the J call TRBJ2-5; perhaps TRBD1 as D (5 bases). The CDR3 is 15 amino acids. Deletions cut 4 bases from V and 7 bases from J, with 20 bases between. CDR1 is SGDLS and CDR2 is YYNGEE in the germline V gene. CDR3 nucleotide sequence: TGTGCCAGCAGCCCTCACAATTCGCAGCAGGGGACCCAGTACTTC. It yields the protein CASSPHNSQQGTQYF.

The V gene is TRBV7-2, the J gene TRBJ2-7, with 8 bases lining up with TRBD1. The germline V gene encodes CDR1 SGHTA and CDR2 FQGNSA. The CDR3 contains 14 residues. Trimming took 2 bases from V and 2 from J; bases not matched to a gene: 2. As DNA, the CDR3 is TGTGCCAGCAGCTTAACAGGGGGAACCTACGAGCAGTACTTC. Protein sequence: CASSLTGGTYEQYF.

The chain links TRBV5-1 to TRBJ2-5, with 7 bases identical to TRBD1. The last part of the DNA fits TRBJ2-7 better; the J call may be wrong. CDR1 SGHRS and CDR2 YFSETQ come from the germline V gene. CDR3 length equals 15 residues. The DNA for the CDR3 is TGCGCCAGCAGCCTAAGCCGGACAGGATTTTACGAGCAGTACTTC. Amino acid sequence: CASSLSRTGFYEQYF.

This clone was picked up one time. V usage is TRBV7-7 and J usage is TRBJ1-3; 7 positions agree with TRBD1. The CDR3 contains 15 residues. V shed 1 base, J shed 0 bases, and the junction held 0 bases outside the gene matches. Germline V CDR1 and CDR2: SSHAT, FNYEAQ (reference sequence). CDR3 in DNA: TGTGCCAGCAGCTTAGGGGACAGCTCTGGAAACACCATATATTTT. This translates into CASSLGDSSGNTIYF.

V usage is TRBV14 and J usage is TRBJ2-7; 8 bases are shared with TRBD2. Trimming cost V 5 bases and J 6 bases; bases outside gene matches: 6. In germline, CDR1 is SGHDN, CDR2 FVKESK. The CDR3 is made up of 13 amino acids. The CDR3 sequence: CASSFGGGLEQYF. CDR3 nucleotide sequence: TGTGCCAGCAGCTTCGGGGGGGGCCTCGAGCAGTACTTC. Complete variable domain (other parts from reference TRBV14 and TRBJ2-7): EAGVTQFPSHSVIEKGQTVTLRCDPISGHDNLYWYRRVMGKEIKFLLHFVKESKQDESGMPNNRFLAERTGGTYSTLKVQPAELEDSGVYFCASSFGGGLEQYFGPGTRLTVT.

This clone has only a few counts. CDR3 region: CASRVQGALFLNTEAFF. The CDR3, as DNA: TGCGCCAGCAGGGTACAGGGGGCATTGTTTTTGAACACTGAAGCTTTCTTT. The chain employs TRBV10-2 and TRBJ1-1, with 9 bases aligning to TRBD1. V lost 6 bases, J lost 0 bases, and 11 bases stayed unmatched. Germline values: CDR1 WSHSY, CDR2 SAAADI. The CDR3 sequence is 17 residues long.

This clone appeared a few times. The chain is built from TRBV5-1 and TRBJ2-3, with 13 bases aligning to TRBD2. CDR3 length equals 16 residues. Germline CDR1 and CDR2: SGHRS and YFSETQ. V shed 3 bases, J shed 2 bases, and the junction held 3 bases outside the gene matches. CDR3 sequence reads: CASSSGTSGTTDTQYF. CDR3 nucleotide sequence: TGCGCCAGCAGCTCCGGGACTAGCGGGACCACAGATACGCAGTATTTT.

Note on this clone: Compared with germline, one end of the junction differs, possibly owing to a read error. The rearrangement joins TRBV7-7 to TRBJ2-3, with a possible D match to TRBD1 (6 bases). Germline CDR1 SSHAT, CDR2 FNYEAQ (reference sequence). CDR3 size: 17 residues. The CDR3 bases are TGTGCTAGCAGCTTAGCAACCCTGGACAGTAGCACAGATACGCAGTATTTT. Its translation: CASSLATLDSSTDTQYF.

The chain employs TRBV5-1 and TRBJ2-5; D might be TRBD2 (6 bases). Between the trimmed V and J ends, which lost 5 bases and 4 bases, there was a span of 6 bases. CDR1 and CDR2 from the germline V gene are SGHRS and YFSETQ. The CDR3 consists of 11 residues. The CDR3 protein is CASREGETQYF. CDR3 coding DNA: TGCGCCAGCAGGGAGGGAGAGACCCAGTACTTC.

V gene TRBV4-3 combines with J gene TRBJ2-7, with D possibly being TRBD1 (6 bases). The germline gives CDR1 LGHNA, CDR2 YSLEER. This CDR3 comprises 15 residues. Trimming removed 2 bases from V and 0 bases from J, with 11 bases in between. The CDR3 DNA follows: TGCGCCAGCAGCCAATCGACAGGATACTCCTACGAGCAGTACTTC. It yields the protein CASSQSTGYSYEQYF.

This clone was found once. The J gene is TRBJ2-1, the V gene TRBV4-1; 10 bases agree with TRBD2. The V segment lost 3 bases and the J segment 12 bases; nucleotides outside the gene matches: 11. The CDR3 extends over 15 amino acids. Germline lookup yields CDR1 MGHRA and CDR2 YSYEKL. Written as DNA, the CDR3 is TGCGCCAGCAGCCAGGAGCGGGGGGGGTCAGATCGGCAGTTCTTC. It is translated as CASSQERGGSDRQFF.

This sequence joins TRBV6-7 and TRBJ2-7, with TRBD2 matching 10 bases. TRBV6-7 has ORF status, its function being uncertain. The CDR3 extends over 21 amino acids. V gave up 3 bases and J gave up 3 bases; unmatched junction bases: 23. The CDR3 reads CASSYNGEVPSGSTPLYEQYF. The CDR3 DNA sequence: TGTGCCAGCAGTTATAACGGGGAGGTGCCTAGCGGGAGTACACCCCTCTACGAGCAGTACTTC.